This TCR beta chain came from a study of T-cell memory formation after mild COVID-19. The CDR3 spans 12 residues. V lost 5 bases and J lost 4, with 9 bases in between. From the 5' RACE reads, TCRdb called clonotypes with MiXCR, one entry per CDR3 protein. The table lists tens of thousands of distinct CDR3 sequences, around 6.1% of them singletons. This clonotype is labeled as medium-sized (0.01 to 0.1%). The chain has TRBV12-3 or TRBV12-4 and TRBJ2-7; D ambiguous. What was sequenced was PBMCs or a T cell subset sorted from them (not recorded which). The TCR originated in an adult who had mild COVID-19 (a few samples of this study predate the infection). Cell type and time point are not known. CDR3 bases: TGTGCCAGCAGTCCTGGGCGTTACGAGCAGTACTTC. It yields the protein CASSPGRYEQYF.